This T cell receptor (beta chain) was found in a study of T cells in Graves' hyperthyroidism and ophthalmopathy. TCR beta CDR3 regions were amplified from RNA. The HTBI set primed first-round TCR CDR3 RT-PCR. In TCRdb, the multiplex PCR reads were re-called with MiXCR into one record per CDR3 protein. The repertoire includes under 700,000 distinct CDR3 sequences, around 42% of them detected once, and approximately 8.2% sits in the top ten. Uncontrolled infection, other autoimmune disease, pregnancy or lactation led to exclusion. Turning to this clonotype: Its antigen is undetermined.

Study conclusions and caveats: It was a median approximately 6 months before onset that the model predicted ophthalmopathy.

Sequenced: peripheral blood or thyroid tissue (not recorded which). This sequence originates from a woman between 18 and 30 years old with Graves' hyperthyroidism.

This CDR3 is CASSHSGRRYEQYF. The CDR3 DNA reads TGTGCCAGCAGCCACAGCGGGAGGAGGTACGAGCAGTACTTC. This sequence joins TRBV25-1 and TRBJ2-7; 9 bases agree with TRBD2. The junction had 7 bases not matched to a gene; V was cut back by 6 bases and J by 4 bases. This CDR3 spans 14 amino acids. Germline loops: CDR1 MGHDK, CDR2 SYGVNS.